A single T cell receptor (beta chain) is shown here with its context. This record comes from a study of blood T cell repertoires in COVID-19. Some clones are missing from TCRdb's copy, which holds only in-frame ones; the method was immunoSEQ multiplex PCR. Among hundreds of thousands of clones listed, about 80% were seen once. Germline loops: CDR1 SQVTM, CDR2 ANQGSEA. The CDR3 has 13 amino acids. V shed 7 bases, J shed 7 bases, and the junction held 8 bases outside the gene matches. The gene calls are TRBV29-1 and TRBJ1-2, with 11 bases lining up with TRBD1. The receptor was isolated from a woman aged 45-65 years who had been exposed to COVID-19. The sequenced sample consisted of PBMCs or T cells enriched from blood (not recorded which). The CDR3 loop is CSARTGGAGGYTF. DNA for the CDR3: TGCAGCGCTAGGACAGGGGGCGCCGGTGGCTACACCTTC. Full variable domain (missing parts from reference TRBV29-1 and TRBJ1-2): SAVISQKPSRDICQRGTSLTIQCQVDSQVTMMFWYRQQPGQSLTLIATANQGSEATYESGFVIDKFPISRPNLTFSTLTVSNMSPEDSSIYLCSARTGGAGGYTFGSGTRLTVV.